This T cell receptor beta chain was sequenced during a study of T cell responses to AZD1222 COVID-19 vaccine. Study-wide findings and caveats: Donor demographics were predominantly white British with a female majority; clonal diversity may be underestimated. Repertoire sampling was restricted to post-peak T cell response timepoints. Targeting of unmutated variant regions was reportedly seen in nearly half of spike-specific TCRs.

About this clone itself: Its matching antigen is unknown.

Sequencing was performed with immunoSEQ multiplex PCR; in TCRdb, only in-frame clones are kept and a portion is missing. The table lists about 69,000 clones, over 65% of them singletons. Trimming removed 1 base at V and 6 bases at J, with 10 bases between. This CDR3 comprises 13 residues. Per germline, CDR1 SGHDN and CDR2 FVKESK. The sequence derives from an adult who received the AZD1222 COVID-19 vaccine. The sample in question was peripheral blood, obtained 28 days after the second AZD1222 dose. This sequence joins TRBV14 and TRBJ2-7; D is possibly TRBD2 (5 bases). CDR3: CASSQVSAGEQYF. The CDR3 DNA follows: TGTGCCAGCAGCCAAGTTTCCGCGGGCGAGCAGTACTTC.